Below, 11 T cell receptor beta chains from the same sample are listed, as sequenced in a study of identical twins. TCRdb re-analysed the 5' RACE reads in MiXCR, keeping a single row per CDR3 protein. The table shows about 530,000 distinct CDR3 sequences, with around 20% occurring only once. This same sample was also taken into another study, of yellow fever vaccine responses in identical twins.

Sequencing was carried out using CD4+ T cells sorted from blood. Receptor source: a woman aged 18-29 years in good health.

The rearrangement uses TRBV27 and TRBJ1-6; a weak D match, TRBD1 (6 bases). Germline CDR1 and CDR2: MNHEY and SMNVEV (reference sequence). Between the trimmed V and J ends, which lost 6 bases and 16 bases, there was a span of 16 bases. There are 12 residues in the CDR3. For the CDR3, the DNA is TGTGCCAGCAGACCGACAGGTTCCACGCTCCACTTT. This translates into CASRPTGSTLHF.

V gene TRBV5-1 combines with J gene TRBJ2-1; 10 bases align to TRBD2. The junction had 13 bases not matched to a gene; V was cut back by 3 bases and J by 4 bases. The CDR3 is 18 residues long. In germline, CDR1 is SGHRS, CDR2 YFSETQ. CDR3 loop: CASSSFQKTSGPYNEQFF. The CDR3 DNA is TGCGCCAGCAGCTCCTTCCAAAAGACTAGCGGGCCTTACAATGAGCAGTTCTTC.

V is TRBV15 and J is TRBJ2-1, with D perhaps TRBD2 (6 bases). There are 17 residues in the CDR3. Germline V lookup: CDR1 LNHNV, CDR2 YYDKDF (reference sequence). Trimming removed 1 base at V and 0 bases at J, with 13 bases between. The CDR3 is CATSRGDFTSSYNEQFF. CDR3 nucleotides: TGTGCCACCAGCAGAGGGGACTTCACCAGCTCCTACAATGAGCAGTTCTTC.

The chain uses TRBV29-1 and TRBJ2-1; D assignment may be TRBD1 or TRBD2 (5 bases each). This CDR3 comprises 11 residues. Trimming took off 4 bases at V and 5 bases at J, with 6 bases between the two ends. Germline CDR1 reads SQVTM; CDR2 reads ANQGSEA. This chain's CDR3 is CSVGGNNEQFF. The CDR3 DNA is TGCAGCGTTGGGGGGAACAATGAGCAGTTCTTC.

This chain uses TRBV5-1 with TRBJ1-2, with D unclear. Germline V gene lookup returns CDR1 SGHRS and CDR2 YFSETQ. The V gene lost 0 bases and the J gene lost 8 bases, with 11 bases spanning the gap. The CDR3 consists of 13 residues. CDR3 region: CASSLDGVRGYTF. CDR3 coding DNA: TGCGCCAGCAGCTTGGATGGGGTGCGGGGCTACACCTTC. Together with reference TRBV5-1 and TRBJ1-2, the CDR3 gives the full variable domain: KAGVTQTPRYLIKTRGQQVTLSCSPISGHRSVSWYQQTPGQGLQFLFEYFSETQRNKGNFPGRFSGRQFSNSRSEMNVSTLELGDSALYLCASSLDGVRGYTFGSGTRLTVV.

This clonotype was seen only a few times. The V and J genes are TRBV7-2 and TRBJ2-7, with D possibly being TRBD2 (5 bases). Per the germline V gene, CDR1 is SGHTA and CDR2 is FQGNSA. V lost 6 bases and J lost 3, with 15 bases in between. The length of the CDR3 is 14 residues. The CDR3 region is CASSESGRIYEQYF. CDR3 coding DNA: TGTGCCAGCAGTGAAAGCGGACGGATCTACGAGCAGTACTTC.

In its sample, this clonotype was seen a few times. The chain uses TRBV12-3 or TRBV12-4 and TRBJ1-3; D is ambiguous. Trimming stripped 6 bases from V and 1 base from J, with 13 bases between. The CDR3 is made up of 15 amino acids. The CDR3 coding sequence is TGTGCCAGCAGACCTAGGACCGGATCTGGAAACACCATATATTTT. Its protein is CASRPRTGSGNTIYF.

This rearrangement joins TRBV7-8 to TRBJ1-4, with a tentative D call TRBD1 (5 bases). Trimming removed 3 bases at V and 11 bases at J, with 13 bases between. Germline loops: CDR1 SGHVS, CDR2 FQNEAQ. The CDR3 contains 13 residues. For the CDR3, the DNA is TGTGCCAGCAGCTTGAGCCAAGGGGATAAACTGTTTTTT. This codes for CASSLSQGDKLFF.

The chain combines TRBV20-1 with TRBJ2-1, with TRBD1 as a possible D gene (6 bases). The V end lost 3 bases, the J end lost 10 bases, and 25 bases lay between the germline ends. CDR1 DFQATT and CDR2 SNEGSKA come from the germline V gene (reference sequence). The length of the CDR3 is 16 residues. This chain's CDR3 is CSARPTGHPSAGEQFF. CDR3 nucleotides: TGCAGTGCTAGGCCAACGGGACACCCCTCTGCAGGGGAGCAGTTCTTC.

The sample holds a few counts of this clonotype. The rearrangement uses TRBV20-1 and TRBJ2-7; TRBD2 matches at 13 bases. Germline V gene lookup returns CDR1 DFQATT and CDR2 SNEGSKA (reference sequence). This CDR3 region has 14 residues. The chain's CDR3 is CRPWTSGGTYEQYV. The CDR3 DNA is TGCAGGCCCTGGACTAGCGGGGGTACCTACGAGCAGTACGTC.

This clonotype was observed a handful of times. The chain has TRBV7-8 and TRBJ2-5; perhaps TRBD1 as D (5 bases). Germline V gene data show CDR1 as SGHVS and CDR2 as FQNEAQ. Trimming removed 7 bases at V and 0 bases at J, with 9 bases between. The CDR3 runs 13 residues. The CDR3: CASTKGYQETQYF. CDR3 nucleotide sequence: TGTGCCAGCACCAAGGGGTACCAAGAGACCCAGTACTTC. Full variable domain (remainder filled in from reference TRBV7-8 and TRBJ2-5): GAGVSQSPRYKVAKRGQDVALRCDPISGHVSLFWYQQALGQGPEFLTYFQNEAQLDKSGLPSDRFFAERPEGSVSTLKIQRTQQEDSAVYLCASTKGYQETQYFGPGTRLLVL.